This T cell receptor beta chain was captured by sequencing in a study of technical replicates of blood from a handful of donors. Only in-frame clones appear in the TCRdb table, and some are missing; sequencing was by immunoSEQ multiplex PCR. There are 90,000 or so clones in the sample; approximately 95% occur only once, and approximately 0.35% lies in the top ten. V was clipped by 8 bases and J by 1 base, with 18 bases between them. The CDR3 is made up of 16 amino acids. CDR1 MRHNA and CDR2 SNTAGT come from the germline V gene. This chain joins TRBV6-4 and TRBJ1-5; perhaps TRBD1 as D (5 bases). The TCR originated in a human donor in good health. Specimen: T cells isolated from PBMCs. Here the CDR3 reads CASPVSRELSNQPQHF. Written as DNA, the CDR3 is TGTGCCAGCCCAGTTTCCAGGGAATTAAGCAATCAGCCCCAGCATTTT.